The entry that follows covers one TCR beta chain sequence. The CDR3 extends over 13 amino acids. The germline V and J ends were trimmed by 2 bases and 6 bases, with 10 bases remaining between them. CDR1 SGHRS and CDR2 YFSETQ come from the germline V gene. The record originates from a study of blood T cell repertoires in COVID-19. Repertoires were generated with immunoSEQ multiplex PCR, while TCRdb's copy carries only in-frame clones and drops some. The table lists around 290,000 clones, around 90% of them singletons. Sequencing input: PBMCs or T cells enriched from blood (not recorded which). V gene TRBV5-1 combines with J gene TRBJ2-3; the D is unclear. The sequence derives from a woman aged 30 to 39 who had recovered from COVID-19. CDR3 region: CASSFKLWDTQYF. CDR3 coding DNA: TGCGCCAGCAGCTTTAAGCTTTGGGATACGCAGTATTTT.